The T cell receptor beta chain under discussion was sequenced for a study of blood T cell repertoires in COVID-19. Sequencing was performed with immunoSEQ multiplex PCR; in TCRdb, only in-frame clones are kept and a portion is missing. The sample shows approximately 110,000 clones, around four fifths of them seen only once. Trimming pared 3 bases from V and 0 bases from J, leaving 11 bases between. The CDR3 is made up of 16 amino acids. The germline V gene has CDR1 KGHSH and CDR2 LQKENI. The specimen sequenced was peripheral blood. The receptor comes from a woman in her 70s with acute or convalescent COVID-19. This sequence joins TRBV18 and TRBJ1-4; D is undetermined. CDR3 sequence reads: CASSPFPGATNEKLFF. Written as DNA, the CDR3 is TGTGCCAGCTCACCTTTTCCCGGGGCAACTAATGAAAAACTGTTTTTT. Looking up the rest from reference TRBV18 and TRBJ1-4 gives the full variable domain: NAGVMQNPRHLVRRRGQEARLRCSPMKGHSHVYWYRQLPEEGLKFMVYLQKENIIDESGMPKERFSAEFPKEGPSILRIQQVVRGDSAAYFCASSPFPGATNEKLFFGSGTQLSVL.